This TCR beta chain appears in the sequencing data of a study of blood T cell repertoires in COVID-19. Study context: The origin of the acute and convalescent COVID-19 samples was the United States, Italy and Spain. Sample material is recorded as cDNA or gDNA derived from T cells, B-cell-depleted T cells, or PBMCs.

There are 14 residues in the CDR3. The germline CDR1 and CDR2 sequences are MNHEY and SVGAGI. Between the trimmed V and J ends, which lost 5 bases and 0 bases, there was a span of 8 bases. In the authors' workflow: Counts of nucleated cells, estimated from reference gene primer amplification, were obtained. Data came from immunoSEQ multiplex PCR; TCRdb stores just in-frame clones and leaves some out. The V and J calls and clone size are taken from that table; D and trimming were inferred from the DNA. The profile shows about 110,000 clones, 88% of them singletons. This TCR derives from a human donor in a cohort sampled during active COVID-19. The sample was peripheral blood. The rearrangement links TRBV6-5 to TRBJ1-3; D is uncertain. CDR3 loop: CASSHDFSGNTIYF. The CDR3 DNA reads TGTGCCAGCAGTCACGACTTCTCTGGAAACACCATATATTTT.